The clone carrying this T cell receptor (beta chain) came up a few times. The V and J ends lost 0 bases and 3 bases, in that order; junction bases with no gene match: 8. The CDR3 is 17 residues long. Germline CDR1 and CDR2: MNHEY and SVGAGI. TCRdb redid the calling of the RT-PCR reads with MiXCR, one entry per CDR3 protein. Seen here are hundreds of thousands of distinct CDR3 sequences, approximately 14% observed once, and the top ten hold about 9.9%. The sample originates from a study of response to subunit inactivated influenza vaccine. Sequencing was performed on PBMCs from blood, taken roughly 12 days after vaccination. This TCR was recovered from a man aged 50-59 years who received an inactivated influenza vaccine. This chain links TRBV6-5 with TRBJ2-1; the match to TRBD2 covers 7 bases. The CDR3 nucleotides read TGTGCCAGCAGTTACTCGTTTGTTCAGCGGGGCTACAATGAGCAGTTCTTC. This gives the protein CASSYSFVQRGYNEQFF.